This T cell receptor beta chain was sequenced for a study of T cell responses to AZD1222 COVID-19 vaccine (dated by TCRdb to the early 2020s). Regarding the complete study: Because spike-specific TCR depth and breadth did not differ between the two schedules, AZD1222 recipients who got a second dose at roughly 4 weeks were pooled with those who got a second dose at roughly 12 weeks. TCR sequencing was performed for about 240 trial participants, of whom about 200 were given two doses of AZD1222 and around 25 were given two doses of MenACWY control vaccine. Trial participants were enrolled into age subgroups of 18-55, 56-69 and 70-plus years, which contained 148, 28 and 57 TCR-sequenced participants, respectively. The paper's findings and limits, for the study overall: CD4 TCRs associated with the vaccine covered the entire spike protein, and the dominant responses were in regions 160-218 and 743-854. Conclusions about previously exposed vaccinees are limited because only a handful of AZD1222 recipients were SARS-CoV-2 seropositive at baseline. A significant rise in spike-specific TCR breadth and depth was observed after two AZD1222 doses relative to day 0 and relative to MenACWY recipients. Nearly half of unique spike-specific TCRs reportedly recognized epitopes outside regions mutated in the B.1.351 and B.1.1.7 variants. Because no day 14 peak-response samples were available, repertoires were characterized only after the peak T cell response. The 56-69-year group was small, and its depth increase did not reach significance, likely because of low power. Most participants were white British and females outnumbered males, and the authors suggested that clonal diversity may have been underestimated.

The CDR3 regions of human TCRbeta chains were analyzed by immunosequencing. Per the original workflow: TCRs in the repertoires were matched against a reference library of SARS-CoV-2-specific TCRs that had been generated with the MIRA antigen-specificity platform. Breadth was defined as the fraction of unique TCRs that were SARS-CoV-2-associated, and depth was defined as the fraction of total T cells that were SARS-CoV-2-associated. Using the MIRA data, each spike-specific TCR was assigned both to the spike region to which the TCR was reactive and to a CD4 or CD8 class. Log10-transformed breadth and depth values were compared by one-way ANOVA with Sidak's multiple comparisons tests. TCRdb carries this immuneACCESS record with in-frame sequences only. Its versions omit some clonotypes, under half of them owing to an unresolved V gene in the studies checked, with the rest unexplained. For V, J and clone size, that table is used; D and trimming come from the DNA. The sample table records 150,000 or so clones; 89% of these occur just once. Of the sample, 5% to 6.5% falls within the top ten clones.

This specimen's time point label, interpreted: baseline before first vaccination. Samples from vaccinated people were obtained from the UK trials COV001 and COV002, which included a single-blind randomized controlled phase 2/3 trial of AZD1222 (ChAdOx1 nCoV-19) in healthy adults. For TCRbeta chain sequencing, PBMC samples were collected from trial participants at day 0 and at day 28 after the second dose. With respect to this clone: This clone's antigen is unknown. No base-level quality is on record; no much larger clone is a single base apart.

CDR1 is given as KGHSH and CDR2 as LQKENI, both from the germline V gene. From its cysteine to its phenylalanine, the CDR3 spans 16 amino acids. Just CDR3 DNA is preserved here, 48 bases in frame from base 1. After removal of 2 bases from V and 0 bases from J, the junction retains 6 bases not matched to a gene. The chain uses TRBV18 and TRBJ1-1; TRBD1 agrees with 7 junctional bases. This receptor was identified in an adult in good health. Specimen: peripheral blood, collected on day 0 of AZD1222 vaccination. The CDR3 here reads CASSPKGQRMNTEAFF. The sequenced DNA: TGTGCCAGCTCACCAAAGGGACAGCGCATGAACACTGAAGCTTTCTTT.